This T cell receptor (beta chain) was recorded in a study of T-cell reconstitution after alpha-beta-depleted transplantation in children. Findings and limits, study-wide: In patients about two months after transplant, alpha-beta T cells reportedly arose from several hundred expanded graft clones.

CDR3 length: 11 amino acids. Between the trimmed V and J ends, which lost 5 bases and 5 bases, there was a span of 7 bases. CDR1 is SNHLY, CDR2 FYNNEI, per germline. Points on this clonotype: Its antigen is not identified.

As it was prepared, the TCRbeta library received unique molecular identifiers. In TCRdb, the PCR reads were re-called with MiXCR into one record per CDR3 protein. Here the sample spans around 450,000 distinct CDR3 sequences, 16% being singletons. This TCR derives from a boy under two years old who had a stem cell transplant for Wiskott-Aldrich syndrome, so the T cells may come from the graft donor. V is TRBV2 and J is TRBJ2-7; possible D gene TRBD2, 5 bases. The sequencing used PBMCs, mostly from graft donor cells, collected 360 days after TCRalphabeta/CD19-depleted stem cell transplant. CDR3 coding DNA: TGTGCCAGCAGTCCGACTAACGAGCAGTACTTC. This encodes CASSPTNEQYF.